The present T cell receptor beta chain was sequenced within a study of T cells in Graves' hyperthyroidism and ophthalmopathy. Study in general: Peripheral blood collection took place at initial diagnosis, before any treatment. General study results and limits: Most clonotypes expanded in thyroid above 0.001 were likewise present in blood.

Researchers amplified the TCR beta CDR3 regions from RNA transcripts. The HTBI primer set served for first-round RT-PCR of the TCR CDR3. Via MiXCR, TCRdb re-called the multiplex PCR reads, giving one row per CDR3 protein. The sample has roughly 750,000 distinct CDR3 sequences, 16% seen once. This clonotype has a handful of counts. As yet, its antigen is unknown. The germline V gene has CDR1 SGHDN and CDR2 FVKESK. This CDR3 has 17 amino acids. Trimming removed 0 bases at V and 5 bases at J, with 19 bases between. V is TRBV14 and J is TRBJ1-1; no firm D call. The sample was blood. This clonotype originated in a man younger than 30 with Graves' hyperthyroidism. The CDR3 protein is CASSQDGRTFGRTEAFF. The CDR3 DNA reads TGTGCCAGCAGCCAAGATGGACGGACCTTTGGTAGGACTGAAGCTTTCTTT.